Listed below are T cell receptor beta chains from one sample, sequenced in a study of blood T cell repertoires in COVID-19. Generated by immunoSEQ multiplex PCR, the TCRdb table keeps only in-frame clones and is missing some. The sample has some 300,000 clones, 70% to 90% seen once. Material: PBMCs or T cells enriched from blood (not recorded which). Receptors originate from a woman aged 55-75 years in a cohort exposed to, infected with or recovered from COVID-19 (not recorded which). Both conserved end residues are part of each CDR3. A D gene is named only where the DNA matches it firmly. Size tells how often a clone was seen (once, few, many) or the class of an expanded clone, and some rows leave it out.

clone_size: .; v_call: TRBV18; d_call: TRBD1; j_call: TRBJ1-2; cdr3_aa: CASSSTGENYGYTF; cdr3_nt: TGTGCCAGCTCATCTACAGGGGAAAACTATGGCTACACCTTC
clone_size: .; v_call: TRBV14; d_call: TRBD1; j_call: TRBJ2-1; cdr3_aa: CASRRHRDREYNEQFF; cdr3_nt: TGTGCCAGCAGACGTCACCGGGACAGGGAGTACAATGAGCAGTTCTTC
clone_size: .; v_call: TRBV9; d_call: TRBD2; j_call: TRBJ2-5; cdr3_aa: CASSVDTGLIETQYF; cdr3_nt: TGTGCCAGCAGCGTAGACACGGGACTAATAGAGACCCAGTACTTC
clone_size: .; v_call: TRBV28; d_call: .; j_call: TRBJ1-5; cdr3_aa: CASSLSGSNQPQHF; cdr3_nt: TGTGCCAGCAGTTTGTCCGGGAGCAATCAGCCCCAGCATTTT
clone_size: .; v_call: TRBV7-9; d_call: .; j_call: TRBJ1-5; cdr3_aa: CASSLMGGNNQPQHF; cdr3_nt: TGTGCCAGCAGCTTAATGGGAGGGAACAATCAGCCCCAGCATTTT
clone_size: once; v_call: TRBV5-8; d_call: TRBD1; j_call: TRBJ2-4; cdr3_aa: CASSPVGTGKNIQYF; cdr3_nt: TGTGCCAGCAGCCCAGTCGGGACAGGGAAAAACATTCAGTACTTC
clone_size: .; v_call: TRBV28; d_call: .; j_call: TRBJ2-1; cdr3_aa: CASSASGLPNAFF; cdr3_nt: TGTGCCAGCAGTGCCTCTGGACTACCCAACGCGTTCTTC
clone_size: .; v_call: TRBV3-1/TRBV3-2; d_call: .; j_call: TRBJ2-3; cdr3_aa: CASSQAGADTQYF; cdr3_nt: TGTGCCAGCAGCCAAGCAGGGGCAGATACGCAGTATTTT
clone_size: few; v_call: TRBV29-1; d_call: TRBD2; j_call: TRBJ2-1; cdr3_aa: CSVEDLRTSGRGGQFF; cdr3_nt: TGCAGCGTTGAAGATCTTCGGACTAGCGGGAGAGGCGGGCAGTTCTTC
clone_size: .; v_call: TRBV7-9; d_call: .; j_call: TRBJ2-7; cdr3_aa: CASRNRRGDFYEQYF; cdr3_nt: TGTGCCAGCAGGAACCGGAGAGGGGACTTCTACGAGCAGTACTTC
clone_size: .; v_call: TRBV7-2; d_call: .; j_call: TRBJ1-1; cdr3_aa: CASSESGGMNTEAFF; cdr3_nt: TGTGCCAGCAGCGAATCCGGGGGAATGAACACTGAAGCTTTCTTT
clone_size: .; v_call: TRBV5-1; d_call: TRBD1; j_call: TRBJ1-6; cdr3_aa: CASSSQGANSPLHF; cdr3_nt: TGCGCCAGCAGCTCACAGGGGGCAAATTCACCCCTCCACTTT
clone_size: .; v_call: TRBV18; d_call: .; j_call: TRBJ1-1; cdr3_aa: CASSPGRDTEAFF; cdr3_nt: TGTGCCAGCTCACCAGGTCGGGACACTGAAGCTTTCTTT
clone_size: .; v_call: TRBV19; d_call: TRBD2; j_call: TRBJ2-2; cdr3_aa: CASSGAGLAGGGGELFF; cdr3_nt: TGTGCCAGTAGTGGAGCAGGACTAGCGGGAGGGGGCGGGGAGCTGTTTTTT
clone_size: once; v_call: TRBV6-2/TRBV6-3; d_call: TRBD2; j_call: TRBJ2-1; cdr3_aa: CASSYSIWASGRANEQFF; cdr3_nt: TGTGCCAGCAGTTACTCGATCTGGGCCAGCGGGAGGGCCAATGAGCAGTTCTTC
clone_size: once; v_call: TRBV6-5; d_call: TRBD2; j_call: TRBJ2-1; cdr3_aa: CASSYLAGGLDEQFF; cdr3_nt: TGTGCCAGCAGTTACCTAGCGGGAGGCCTGGATGAGCAGTTCTTC
clone_size: .; v_call: TRBV7-9; d_call: .; j_call: TRBJ2-7; cdr3_aa: CASSLNGGMGEQYF; cdr3_nt: TGTGCCAGCAGCTTAAACGGCGGGATGGGGGAGCAGTACTTC
clone_size: few; v_call: TRBV5-4; d_call: TRBD2; j_call: TRBJ2-3; cdr3_aa: CASSVGTSGRITDTQYF; cdr3_nt: TGTGCCAGCAGCGTCGGGACTAGCGGGAGGATCACAGATACGCAGTATTTT
clone_size: .; v_call: TRBV10-2; d_call: .; j_call: TRBJ1-2; cdr3_aa: CASSDLRRLSYGYTF; cdr3_nt: TGCGCCAGCAGTGATCTTAGGCGGCTTAGCTATGGCTACACCTTC
clone_size: .; v_call: TRBV27; d_call: TRBD1; j_call: TRBJ2-5; cdr3_aa: CASSPWDRAETQYF; cdr3_nt: TGTGCCAGCAGTCCCTGGGACAGGGCAGAGACCCAGTACTTC
clone_size: .; v_call: TRBV7-9; d_call: .; j_call: TRBJ1-4; cdr3_aa: CASSLTGVSEKLFF; cdr3_nt: TGTGCCAGCAGCTTAACCGGTGTTTCTGAAAAACTGTTTTTT
clone_size: .; v_call: TRBV28; d_call: .; j_call: TRBJ1-2; cdr3_aa: CASSLAGTKNYGYTF; cdr3_nt: TGTGCCAGCAGTCTGGCCGGGACAAAAAACTATGGCTACACCTTC
clone_size: once; v_call: TRBV5-6; d_call: TRBD1; j_call: TRBJ2-6; cdr3_aa: CASSPTGGSGANVLTF; cdr3_nt: TGTGCCAGCAGCCCTACAGGGGGTTCCGGGGCCAACGTCCTGACTTTC
clone_size: .; v_call: TRBV5-1; d_call: TRBD2; j_call: TRBJ2-7; cdr3_aa: CASRPTGGGEQYF; cdr3_nt: TGCGCCAGCAGACCCACTGGGGGGGGAGAGCAGTACTTC
clone_size: .; v_call: TRBV2; d_call: TRBD2; j_call: TRBJ2-1; cdr3_aa: CASSESVGTSGVSYNEQFF; cdr3_nt: TGTGCCAGCAGTGAAAGTGTTGGTACTAGCGGGGTTTCCTACAATGAGCAGTTCTTC
clone_size: .; v_call: TRBV28; d_call: TRBD1; j_call: TRBJ1-3; cdr3_aa: CASSDNRGLRGNTIYF; cdr3_nt: TGTGCCAGCAGTGATAACAGGGGCCTCCGTGGAAACACCATATATTTT
clone_size: .; v_call: TRBV5-1; d_call: TRBD2; j_call: TRBJ2-5; cdr3_aa: CASSSGLAGSQETQYF; cdr3_nt: TGCGCCAGCAGCTCGGGACTAGCGGGCTCTCAAGAGACCCAGTACTTC
clone_size: .; v_call: TRBV6-5; d_call: TRBD1; j_call: TRBJ2-4; cdr3_aa: CASTGGGGKNIQYF; cdr3_nt: TGTGCCAGCACAGGGGGCGGAGGCAAAAACATTCAGTACTTC
clone_size: .; v_call: TRBV7-9; d_call: .; j_call: TRBJ2-5; cdr3_aa: CASSLLEGPQETQYF; cdr3_nt: TGTGCCAGCAGCTTACTGGAGGGGCCCCAAGAGACCCAGTACTTC
clone_size: once; v_call: TRBV2; d_call: TRBD2; j_call: TRBJ2-2; cdr3_aa: CASSLTSKSGELFF; cdr3_nt: TGTGCCAGCAGCTTGACTAGCAAATCCGGGGAGCTGTTTTTT
clone_size: .; v_call: TRBV9; d_call: .; j_call: TRBJ2-5; cdr3_aa: CASSTRGETQYF; cdr3_nt: TGTGCCAGCAGCACCCGGGGGGAGACCCAGTACTTC
clone_size: .; v_call: TRBV11-2; d_call: TRBD2; j_call: TRBJ2-3; cdr3_aa: CASSLGAGGGTDTQYF; cdr3_nt: TGTGCCAGCAGCTTGGGAGCGGGAGGGGGCACAGATACGCAGTATTTT
clone_size: .; v_call: TRBV5-6; d_call: .; j_call: TRBJ1-3; cdr3_aa: CASSLGRGRSSGNTIYF; cdr3_nt: TGTGCCAGCAGCTTGGGTCGGGGAAGGAGCTCTGGAAACACCATATATTTT
clone_size: once; v_call: TRBV7-9; d_call: TRBD2; j_call: TRBJ2-5; cdr3_aa: CASSLRLAGVVQETQYF; cdr3_nt: TGTGCCAGCAGCTTACGCTTAGCGGGAGTGGTCCAAGAGACCCAGTACTTC
clone_size: .; v_call: TRBV24-1; d_call: .; j_call: TRBJ2-5; cdr3_aa: CATGGEAKETQYF; cdr3_nt: TGTGCCACCGGAGGGGAGGCCAAAGAGACCCAGTACTTC
clone_size: once; v_call: TRBV7-9; d_call: TRBD2; j_call: TRBJ2-7; cdr3_aa: CASSRKTSGRSEQYF; cdr3_nt: TGTGCCAGCAGCAGAAAGACTAGCGGGAGGTCGGAGCAGTACTTC
clone_size: once; v_call: TRBV19; d_call: .; j_call: TRBJ1-5; cdr3_aa: CASSIGRRTGPNQPQHF; cdr3_nt: TGTGCCAGTAGTATAGGGCGACGAACAGGGCCCAATCAGCCCCAGCATTTT